This T cell receptor (beta chain) was captured in a study of blood T cell repertoires in COVID-19. TCRdb's copy holds only in-frame clones and misses some; the assay was immunoSEQ multiplex PCR. The sample consists of approximately 270,000 clones, approximately 83% of them appearing once. The trim removed 6 bases at V and 6 bases at J, leaving 12 bases unmatched. Germline assignment: CDR1 GTSNPN and CDR2 SVGIG (reference sequence). This CDR3 comprises 14 residues. Sequenced: peripheral blood. V and J are TRBV30 and TRBJ2-7; 9 nucleotides match TRBD1. The receptor's source is a man older than 75 with acute or convalescent COVID-19. The chain's CDR3 is CACHPGTGSVEQYF. The CDR3 DNA follows: TGTGCCTGCCACCCCGGGACAGGGTCCGTCGAGCAGTACTTC.